This T cell receptor beta chain was identified in a study of blood T cell repertoires in COVID-19. About the research overall: In each case, the material was cDNA or gDNA derived from T cells, B-cell-depleted T cells, or PBMCs.

Sequenced by immunoSEQ multiplex PCR; TCRdb stores in-frame clones only, minus some. The profile shows approximately 300,000 clones, more than 80% of them singletons. Germline V gene sequence: CDR1 KGHDR, CDR2 SFDVKD. Trimming cost V 6 bases and J 7 bases, with 11 bases left between them. CDR3 length: 12 residues. The Seattle patients joined while their infection was active and were tracked longitudinally afterward. The V call is TRBV24-1, the J call TRBJ2-5; D might be TRBD2 (5 bases). Sequencing used peripheral blood. The source is a woman aged 25-40 years with COVID-19, enrolled during active disease. The CDR3 here is CATSRGWGTQYF. Here the CDR3 DNA reads TGTGCCACCAGTCGGGGTTGGGGGACCCAGTACTTC.